A single sample gave rise to the 12 T cell receptor beta chains below, sequenced in a study of blood T cell repertoires in COVID-19. Sequencing used immunoSEQ multiplex PCR; TCRdb keeps in-frame clones, though not all of them. This table holds 130,000 to 150,000 clones, approximately 80% found once. The material sequenced was peripheral blood. These receptors were taken from a woman aged 50 to 60 in a cohort sampled during active or convalescent COVID-19.

The V and J genes are TRBV19 and TRBJ1-4; the D gene is possibly TRBD1 (5 bases). This CDR3 comprises 15 residues. Looked up from germline, CDR1 is LNHDA and CDR2 is SQIVND (reference sequence). Trimming took off 1 base at V and 7 bases at J, with 13 bases between the two ends. The CDR3 DNA follows: TGTGCCAGTAGTATAGGATTCGGGGGTGGTGAAAAACTGTTTTTT. It codes for CASSIGFGGGEKLFF. Combining the CDR3 with reference TRBV19 and TRBJ1-4 gives the whole variable domain DGGITQSPKYLFRKEGQNVTLSCEQNLNHDAMYWYRQDPGQGLRLIYYSQIVNDFQKGDIAEGYSVSREKKESFPLTVTSAQKNPTAFYLCASSIGFGGGEKLFFGSGTQLSVL.

The chain couples TRBV10-3 to TRBJ1-1; TRBD1 aligns across 10 bases. V shed 6 bases, J shed 3 bases, and the junction held 7 bases outside the gene matches. Germline assignment: CDR1 ENHRY and CDR2 SYGVKD. The CDR3 runs to 15 residues. CDR3 DNA: TGTGCCATCAGGTTGACAGGGGGCGTCGACACTGAAGCTTTCTTT. It translates to CAIRLTGGVDTEAFF.

V and J are TRBV5-1 and TRBJ2-2; TRBD2 might be the D (6 bases). Per germline, CDR1 SGHRS and CDR2 YFSETQ. Trimming took off 5 bases at V and 3 bases at J, with 14 bases between the two ends. The CDR3 runs 15 residues. CDR3 nucleotides: TGCGCCAGCAGGCCTCCGGGACTCGACACCGGGGAGCTGTTTTTT. The encoded protein is CASRPPGLDTGELFF.

CDR3 DNA sequence: TGTGCCAGCAGCTTGGGCAGGGGAAACACCATATATTTT. This sequence encodes CASSLGRGNTIYF. The chain couples TRBV5-5 to TRBJ1-3; unclear D gene. The CDR3 has 13 amino acids. V shed 0 bases and J shed 4 bases, with 5 bases lying between them. Germline CDR1 and CDR2: SGHKS and YYEKEE (reference sequence).

The J gene is TRBJ1-5, the V gene TRBV6-5; TRBD1 matches 8 bases. After removal of 5 bases from V and 6 bases from J, the junction contained 9 bases not matched to a gene. The length of the CDR3 is 15 residues. The V gene's germline CDR1 is MNHEY and CDR2 SVGAGI. This CDR3 is CASSHGQGRGQPQHF. The CDR3 region has the DNA TGTGCCAGCAGTCACGGACAGGGTCGGGGTCAGCCCCAGCATTTT.

The genes are TRBV4-2 and TRBJ1-2; D is uncertain. V was clipped by 4 bases and J by 8 bases, with 14 bases between them. Germline V gene data show CDR1 as LGHNA and CDR2 as YNFKEQ. The CDR3 covers 13 residues. CDR3 DNA: TGTGCCAGCAGCCCAAGATCAGGAGGCGGCTACACCTTC. It codes for CASSPRSGGGYTF.

This chain uses TRBV6-5 with TRBJ1-6; possibly TRBD1 for D (5 bases). The ends were cut back, 5 bases at V and 11 bases at J, with 16 bases in the middle. The CDR3 runs 14 residues. In germline, CDR1 is MNHEY, CDR2 SVGAGI. The CDR3 loop is CASSPTDQGTPLHF. The DNA for the CDR3 is TGTGCCAGCAGTCCTACCGACCAGGGTACACCCCTCCACTTT.

This chain connects TRBV30 to TRBJ1-4; D uncertain. CDR3 length: 15 amino acids. Germline V gene sequence: CDR1 GTSNPN, CDR2 SVGIG (reference sequence). The V gene lost 2 bases and the J gene lost 1 base, with 11 bases spanning the gap. The CDR3 spells CAWSSTTVTNEKLFF. The CDR3 DNA reads TGTGCCTGGAGTTCTACCACAGTAACTAATGAAAAACTGTTTTTT. Looking up the rest from reference TRBV30 and TRBJ1-4 gives the full variable domain: SQTIHQWPATLVQPVGSPLSLECTVEGTSNPNLYWYRQAAGRGLQLLFYSVGIGQISSEVPQNLSASRPQDRQFILSSKKLLLSDSGFYLCAWSSTTVTNEKLFFGSGTQLSVL.

This chain uses TRBV12-3 or TRBV12-4 with TRBJ1-2; tentative D call: TRBD1 (5 bases). The ends were cut back, 6 bases at V and 8 bases at J, with 16 bases in the middle. The length of the CDR3 is 13 residues. The CDR3, as DNA: TGTGCCAGCAGGTCAGGGTTGTTGAGGGGCTACACCTTC. It yields the protein CASRSGLLRGYTF.

The chain uses TRBV15 and TRBJ1-1; 9 bases are a match to TRBD1. The CDR3 is 15 residues long. Germline V CDR1 and CDR2: LNHNV, YYDKDF (reference sequence). With V trimmed by 4 bases and J by 4 bases, 7 bases remained unmatched. This CDR3 is CATSKQGARGTEAFF. The CDR3 region has the DNA TGTGCCACCAGCAAACAGGGGGCGCGGGGCACTGAAGCTTTCTTT.

This rearrangement joins TRBV6-5 to TRBJ2-5, with 7 bases fitting TRBD2. Germline lookup yields CDR1 MNHEY and CDR2 SVGAGI. J lost 2 bases, V lost 7 bases, and 10 bases had no gene match. The CDR3 consists of 15 residues. CDR3 sequence reads: CASTLAGGWQETQYF. As DNA, the CDR3 is TGTGCCAGCACCTTGGCCGGGGGGTGGCAAGAGACCCAGTACTTC.

The J gene is TRBJ2-1, the V gene TRBV7-2, with a weak D call TRBD2 (6 bases). V was cut by 2 bases and J by 12 bases, with 11 bases left in between. The CDR3 length is 12 residues. Germline V lookup: CDR1 SGHTA, CDR2 FQGNSA. CDR3 in DNA: TGTGCCAGCAGCTTACTAGCGATGCGGCAGTTCTTC. This translates into CASSLLAMRQFF.